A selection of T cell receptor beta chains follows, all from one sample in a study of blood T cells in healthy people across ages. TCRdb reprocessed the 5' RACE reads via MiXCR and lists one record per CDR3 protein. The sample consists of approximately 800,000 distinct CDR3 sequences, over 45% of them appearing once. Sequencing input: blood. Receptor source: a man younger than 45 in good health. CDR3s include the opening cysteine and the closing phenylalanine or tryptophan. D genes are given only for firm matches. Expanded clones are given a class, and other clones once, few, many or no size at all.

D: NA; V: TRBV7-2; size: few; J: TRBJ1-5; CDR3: CASSIDTGNGNQPQHF; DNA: TGTGCCAGCAGTATAGACACAGGGAACGGCAATCAGCCCCAGCATTTT
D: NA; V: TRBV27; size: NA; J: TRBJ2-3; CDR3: CASRGLSATQYF; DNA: TGTGCCAGCAGGGGACTGTCAGCTACGCAGTATTTT
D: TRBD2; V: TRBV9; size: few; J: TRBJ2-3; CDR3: CASSAGGTTSGPGDTQYF; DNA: TGTGCCAGCAGCGCGGGGGGAACGACTAGCGGGCCTGGAGATACGCAGTATTTT
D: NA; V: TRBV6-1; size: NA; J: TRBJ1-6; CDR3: CASCWNDNSPLHF; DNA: TGTGCCAGTTGTTGGAACGACAATTCACCCCTCCACTTT
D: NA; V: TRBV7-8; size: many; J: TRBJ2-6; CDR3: CASSSLDSGANVLTF; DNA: TGTGCCAGCAGCTCGTTAGACTCTGGGGCCAACGTCCTGACTTTC
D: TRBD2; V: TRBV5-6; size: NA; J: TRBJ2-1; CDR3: CASREREGLGYNEQFF; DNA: TGTGCCAGCAGGGAGCGGGAGGGCCTAGGCTACAATGAGCAGTTCTTC
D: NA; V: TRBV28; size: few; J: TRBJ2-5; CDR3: CASMSTPGQETQYF; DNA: TGTGCCAGCATGTCGACCCCGGGGCAAGAGACCCAGTACTTC
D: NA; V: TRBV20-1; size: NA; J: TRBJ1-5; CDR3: CSAGGQSIGGSNQPQHF; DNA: TGCAGTGCCGGGGGGCAGTCTATAGGCGGAAGCAATCAGCCCCAGCATTTT
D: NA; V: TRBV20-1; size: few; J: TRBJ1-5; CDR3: CSARNPLGDQPQHF; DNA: TGCAGTGCTAGGAATCCCCTCGGGGATCAGCCCCAGCATTTT
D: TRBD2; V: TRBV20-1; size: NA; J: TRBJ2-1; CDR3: CSARGTSGSIWGEQFF; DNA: TGCAGTGCTCGCGGGACTAGCGGGAGTATCTGGGGAGAGCAGTTCTTC
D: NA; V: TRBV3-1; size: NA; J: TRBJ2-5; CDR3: CASSHGSVPVGETQYF; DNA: TGTGCCAGCAGCCACGGTAGCGTCCCGGTCGGAGAGACCCAGTACTTC
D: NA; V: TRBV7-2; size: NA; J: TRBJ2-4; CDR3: CASSLWQAKNIQYF; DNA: TGTGCCAGCAGCTTATGGCAAGCCAAAAACATTCAGTACTTC
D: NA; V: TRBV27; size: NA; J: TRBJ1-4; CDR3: CASSLFTGIGVEKLFF; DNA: TGTGCCAGCAGTTTGTTTACAGGGATTGGGGTGGAAAAACTGTTTTTT
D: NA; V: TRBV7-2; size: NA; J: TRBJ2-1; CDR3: CASSPDLQETQFF; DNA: TGTGCCAGCAGTCCAGACCTCCAAGAGACCCAGTTCTTC
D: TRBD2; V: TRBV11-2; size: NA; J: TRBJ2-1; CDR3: CASSLGGESSYNEQFF; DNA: TGTGCCAGCAGCTTGGGAGGGGAGAGCTCCTACAATGAGCAGTTCTTC
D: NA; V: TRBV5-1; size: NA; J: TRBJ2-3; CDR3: CASSPDGGIADTQYF; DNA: TGCGCCAGCAGTCCTGACGGGGGAATCGCAGATACGCAGTATTTT
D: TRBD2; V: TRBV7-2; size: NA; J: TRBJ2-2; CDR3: CASSVGTSGMTGELFF; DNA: TGTGCCAGCAGCGTCGGGACTAGCGGAATGACCGGGGAGCTGTTTTTT
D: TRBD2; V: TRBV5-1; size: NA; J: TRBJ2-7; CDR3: CASSLRAGAAIEQYF; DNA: TGCGCCAGCAGCTTAAGAGCGGGGGCGGCCATTGAGCAGTACTTC
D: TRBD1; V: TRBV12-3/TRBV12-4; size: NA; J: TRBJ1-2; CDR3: CASLNDREEGGYTF; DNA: TGTGCCAGCCTAAACGACAGGGAGGAGGGTGGCTACACCTTC
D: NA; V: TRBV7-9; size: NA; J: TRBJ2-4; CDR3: CASTGRLDIQHF; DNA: TGTGCCAGCACAGGGAGATTGGACATTCAGCACTTC
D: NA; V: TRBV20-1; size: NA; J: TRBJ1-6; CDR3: CSASATVSPLHF; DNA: TGCAGTGCTAGTGCGACAGTCTCACCCCTCCACTTT
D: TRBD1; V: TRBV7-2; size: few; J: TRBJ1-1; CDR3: CASRQGRNTEAFF; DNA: TGTGCCAGCAGACAGGGGCGGAACACTGAAGCTTTCTTT
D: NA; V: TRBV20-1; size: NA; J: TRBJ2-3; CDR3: CSAREYRTAGDAQYF; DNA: TGCAGTGCTAGGGAATACAGGACCGCCGGAGATGCGCAGTATTTT
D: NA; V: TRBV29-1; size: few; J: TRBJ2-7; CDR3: CSVGSGLYYEQYF; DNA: TGCAGCGTTGGTTCAGGGCTCTACTACGAGCAGTACTTC
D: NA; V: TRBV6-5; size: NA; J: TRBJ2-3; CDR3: CASRQGISTDTQYF; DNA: TGTGCCAGCAGGCAGGGCATAAGCACAGATACGCAGTATTTT
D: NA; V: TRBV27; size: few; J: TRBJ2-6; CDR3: CASSLSMRGSGANVLTF; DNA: TGTGCCAGCAGTTTATCTATGCGGGGCTCTGGGGCCAACGTCCTGACTTTC
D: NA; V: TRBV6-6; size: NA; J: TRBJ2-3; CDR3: CASSLAAFRDTQYF; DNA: TGTGCCAGCAGCCTCGCGGCGTTTCGAGATACGCAGTATTTT
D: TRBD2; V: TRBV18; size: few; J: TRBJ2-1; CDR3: CASSSIAGVYEQFF; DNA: TGTGCCAGCTCAAGTATAGCGGGAGTTTATGAGCAGTTCTTC
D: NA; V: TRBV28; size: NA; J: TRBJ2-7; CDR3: CASSRVGLAEQYF; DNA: TGTGCCAGCAGCAGGGTAGGGCTGGCCGAGCAGTACTTC
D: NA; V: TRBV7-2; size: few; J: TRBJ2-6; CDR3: CASSFRAAFSSGANVLTF; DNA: TGTGCCAGCAGCTTCAGGGCCGCATTCTCCTCTGGGGCCAACGTCCTGACTTTC
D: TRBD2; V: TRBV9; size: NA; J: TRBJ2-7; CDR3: CASSVVGREGDEQYF; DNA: TGTGCCAGCAGCGTAGTGGGTAGGGAGGGCGACGAGCAGTACTTC
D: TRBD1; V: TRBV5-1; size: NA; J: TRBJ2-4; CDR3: CASSPATGTAINIQYF; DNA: TGCGCCAGCAGCCCGGCCACCGGGACAGCGATTAACATTCAGTACTTC
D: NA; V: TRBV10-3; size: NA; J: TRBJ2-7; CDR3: CAISEDRHSYEQYF; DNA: TGTGCCATCAGTGAGGACAGACACTCCTACGAGCAGTACTTC
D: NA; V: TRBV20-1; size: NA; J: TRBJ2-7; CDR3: CSALRGNSYEQYF; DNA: TGCAGTGCACTTCGGGGGAACTCCTACGAGCAGTACTTC
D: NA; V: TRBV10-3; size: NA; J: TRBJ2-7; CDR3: CAISLGGGSAYEQYF; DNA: TGTGCCATCAGTCTAGGAGGGGGGTCGGCCTACGAGCAGTACTTC
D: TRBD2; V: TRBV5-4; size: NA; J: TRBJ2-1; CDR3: CASSPGGLAGEVEQFF; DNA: TGTGCCAGCAGCCCTGGGGGACTAGCGGGAGAGGTTGAGCAGTTCTTC
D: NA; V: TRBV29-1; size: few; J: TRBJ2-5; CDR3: CSVDTAEETQYF; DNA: TGCAGCGTTGACACAGCTGAAGAGACCCAGTACTTC
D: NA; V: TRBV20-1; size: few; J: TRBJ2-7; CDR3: CSAQGRRTVGEQYF; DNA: TGCAGTGCTCAAGGACGGCGGACAGTGGGCGAGCAGTACTTC
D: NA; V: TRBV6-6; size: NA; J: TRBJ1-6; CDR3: CASSYSWSNSPLHF; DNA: TGTGCCAGCAGTTACTCCTGGAGCAATTCACCCCTCCACTTT
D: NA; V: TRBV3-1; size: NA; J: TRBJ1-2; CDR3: CASSRQGTAYGYTF; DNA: TGTGCCAGCAGCCGCCAGGGTACCGCTTATGGCTACACCTTC
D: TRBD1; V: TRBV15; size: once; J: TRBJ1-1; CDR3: CATSTNPGGTEAFF; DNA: TGTGCCACCAGCACCAATCCAGGGGGCACTGAAGCTTTCTTT
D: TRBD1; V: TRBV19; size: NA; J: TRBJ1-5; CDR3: CASTRTGGNQPQHF; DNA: TGTGCCAGTACCCGGACAGGGGGCAATCAGCCCCAGCATTTT
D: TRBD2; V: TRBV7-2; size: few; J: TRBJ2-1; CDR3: CASITSGGAYEQFF; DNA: TGTGCCAGCATCACTAGCGGGGGGGCATATGAGCAGTTCTTC
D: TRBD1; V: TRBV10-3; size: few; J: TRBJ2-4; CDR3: CAANPGTGNIQYF; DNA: TGTGCCGCCAACCCCGGGACAGGAAACATTCAGTACTTC
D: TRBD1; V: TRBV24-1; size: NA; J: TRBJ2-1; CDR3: CATSGDRGEYNEQFF; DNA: TGTGCCACCAGTGGAGACAGGGGGGAATACAATGAGCAGTTCTTC
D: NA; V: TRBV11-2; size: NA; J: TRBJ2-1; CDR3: CASSPWQYGLDEQFF; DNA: TGTGCCAGCAGCCCCTGGCAATACGGACTGGATGAGCAGTTCTTC
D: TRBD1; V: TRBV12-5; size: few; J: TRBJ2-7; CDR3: CASGSSRTGGESEQYF; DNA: TGTGCTAGTGGTTCATCCCGGACAGGGGGCGAAAGCGAGCAGTACTTC
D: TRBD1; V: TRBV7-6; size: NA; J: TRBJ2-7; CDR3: CASSSMGLDRSYEQYF; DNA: TGTGCCAGCAGCTCCATGGGTTTGGACAGGTCCTACGAGCAGTACTTC
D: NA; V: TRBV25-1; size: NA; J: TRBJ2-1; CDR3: CASPLKYNEQFF; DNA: TGTGCCAGCCCTTTAAAGTACAATGAGCAGTTCTTC
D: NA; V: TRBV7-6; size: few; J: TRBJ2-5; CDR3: CASSLSPVEGTETQYF; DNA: TGTGCCAGCAGCTTAAGTCCCGTAGAGGGTACGGAGACCCAGTACTTC
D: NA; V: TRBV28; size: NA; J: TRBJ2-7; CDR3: CASTGAGPSYEQYF; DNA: TGTGCCAGTACCGGAGCGGGCCCCTCCTACGAGCAGTACTTC
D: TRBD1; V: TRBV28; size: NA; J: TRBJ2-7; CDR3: CASSLPGTGSEQYF; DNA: TGTGCCAGCAGTTTACCAGGGACAGGGTCCGAGCAGTACTTC
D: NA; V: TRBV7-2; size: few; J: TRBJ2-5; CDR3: CASSAGTQYF; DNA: TGTGCCAGCTCAGCCGGGACCCAGTACTTC
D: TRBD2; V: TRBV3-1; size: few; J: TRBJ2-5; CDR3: CASSPRHLAGGEETQYF; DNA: TGTGCCAGCAGCCCCAGACACCTAGCGGGGGGAGAAGAGACCCAGTACTTC